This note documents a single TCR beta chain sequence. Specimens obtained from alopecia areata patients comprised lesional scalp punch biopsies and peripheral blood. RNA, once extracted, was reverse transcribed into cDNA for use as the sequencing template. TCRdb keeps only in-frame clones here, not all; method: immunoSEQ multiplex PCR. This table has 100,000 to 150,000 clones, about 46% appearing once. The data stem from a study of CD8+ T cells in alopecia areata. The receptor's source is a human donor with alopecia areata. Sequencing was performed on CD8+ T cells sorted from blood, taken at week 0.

In nucleotides, the CDR3 is TGCAGCGTTGAAGCCGATCGTGGCTACACCTTC. This gives the protein CSVEADRGYTF. This chain uses TRBV29-1 with TRBJ1-2; the D is unclear. The V gene lost 1 base and the J gene lost 7 bases, with 7 bases spanning the gap. Germline V gene sequence: CDR1 SQVTM, CDR2 ANQGSEA. The CDR3 is 11 amino acids.